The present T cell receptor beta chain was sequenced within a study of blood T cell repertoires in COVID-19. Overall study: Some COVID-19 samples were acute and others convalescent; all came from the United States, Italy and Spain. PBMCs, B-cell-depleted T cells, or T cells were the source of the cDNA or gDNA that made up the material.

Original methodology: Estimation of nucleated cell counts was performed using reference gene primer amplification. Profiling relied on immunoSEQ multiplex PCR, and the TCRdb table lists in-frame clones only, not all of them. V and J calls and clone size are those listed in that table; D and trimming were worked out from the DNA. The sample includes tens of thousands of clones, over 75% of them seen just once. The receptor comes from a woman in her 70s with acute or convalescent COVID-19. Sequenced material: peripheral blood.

CDR3 residues: CATSREPGPGTDTQYF. In DNA form, the CDR3 reads TGTGCCACCAGCAGAGAGCCAGGGCCTGGCACAGATACGCAGTATTTT. The chain carries TRBV15 and TRBJ2-3; tentatively, D is TRBD1 (5 bases). The CDR3 is 16 amino acids. CDR1 and CDR2 from the germline V gene are LNHNV and YYDKDF (reference sequence). With 0 bases removed from V and 1 base from J, the gap between germline ends came to 11 bases.